These 22 T cell receptor beta chains were sequenced from one sample in a study of shared clonotypes between healthy human individuals. Generated by immunoSEQ multiplex PCR, the TCRdb table keeps only in-frame clones and is missing some. This table has around 530,000 clones, around 76% appearing once. Sequencing was performed on PBMCs. Receptors were obtained from a woman aged 40 to 49 in good health. Some clones in this sample may be carry-over from other donors' samples.

The chain employs TRBV7-3 and TRBJ2-1, with TRBD2 identical over 15 bases. J was trimmed by 9 bases and V by 5 bases; bases with no gene match: 2. CDR1 and CDR2 from the germline V gene are SGHTA and FQGTGA. The CDR3 runs to 14 residues. CDR3 nucleotides: TGTGCCAGCAGCCGGACTAGCGGGAGGGTTGAGCAGTTCTTC. Its protein is CASSRTSGRVEQFF. The full variable domain, completed using reference TRBV7-3 and TRBJ2-1, is GAGVSQTPSNKVTEKGKYVELRCDPISGHTALYWYRQSLGQGPEFLIYFQGTGAADDSGLPNDRFFAVRPEGSVSTLKIQRTERGDSAVYLCASSRTSGRVEQFFGPGTRLTVL.

This rearrangement joins TRBV2 to TRBJ1-1; 7 nucleotides match TRBD1. Unmatched junction bases numbered 4, after V lost 5 bases and J lost 1 base. The CDR3 consists of 14 residues. Germline-derived CDR1 and CDR2 are SNHLY and FYNNEI. The DNA of the CDR3 is TGTGCCAGCAGTACAGGGGCGGGGAACACTGAAGCTTTCTTT. This translates into CASSTGAGNTEAFF.

The rearrangement joins TRBV15 to TRBJ2-7, with 7 bases aligning to TRBD1. The V gene's germline CDR1 is LNHNV and CDR2 YYDKDF (reference sequence). The CDR3 has 13 residues. The V and J ends lost 9 bases and 2 bases, in that order; junction bases with no gene match: 7. CDR3 coding DNA: TGTGCCACACAACAGGGGTCGACCTACGAGCAGTACTTC. This encodes CATQQGSTYEQYF.

V usage is TRBV5-6 and J usage is TRBJ1-4, with 10 bases lining up with TRBD1. The CDR3 covers 16 residues. Germline lookup yields CDR1 SGHDT and CDR2 YYEEEE. The V and J ends lost 4 bases and 1 base, in that order; junction bases with no gene match: 4. The CDR3 protein is CASSQRTGGTNEKLFF. The CDR3 bases are TGTGCCAGCAGCCAGCGGACAGGGGGAACTAATGAAAAACTGTTTTTT.

The rearrangement joins TRBV2 to TRBJ2-3; weak D call: TRBD2 (5 bases). The germline V gene has CDR1 SNHLY and CDR2 FYNNEI. V was shortened by 5 bases and J by 6 bases, with 15 bases between the two germline ends. There are 14 residues in the CDR3. Here the CDR3 reads CASSSSTPEDTQYF. Written as DNA, the CDR3 is TGTGCCAGCAGTTCTAGCACCCCCGAGGATACGCAGTATTTT.

V gene TRBV2 combines with J gene TRBJ2-7; D ambiguous. V lost 7 bases and J lost 2, with 6 bases in between. The CDR3 extends over 11 amino acids. Per the germline V gene, CDR1 is SNHLY and CDR2 is FYNNEI. CDR3 sequence (DNA): TGTGCCAGCAAGAGTGCCTACGAGCAGTACTTC. It encodes CASKSAYEQYF.

Note on this clone: Additional DNA sequences in this sample encode the identical CDR3. The chain links TRBV6-5 to TRBJ2-7; 10 bases agree with TRBD1. The CDR3 has 15 residues. Germline lookup yields CDR1 MNHEY and CDR2 SVGAGI. The V gene end was trimmed by 3 bases and the J gene end by 3 bases; junction bases not matched to a gene: 5. CDR3 region: CASSYSDRGLYEQYF. DNA of the CDR3: TGTGCCAGCAGTTATTCCGACAGGGGGCTCTACGAGCAGTACTTC.

The V gene is TRBV13, the J gene TRBJ2-1; TRBD1 matches at 8 bases. This CDR3 has 15 residues. In germline, CDR1 is PRHDT, CDR2 FYEKMQ (reference sequence). V dropped 5 bases and J dropped 4; count of bases not matched to a gene: 7. The CDR3 DNA follows: TGTGCCAGCAGCCTCGGACAGGGTGGGTACAATGAGCAGTTCTTC. This translates into CASSLGQGGYNEQFF.

The chain has TRBV18 and TRBJ2-5; the D gene is possibly TRBD2 (6 bases). Germline assignment: CDR1 KGHSH and CDR2 LQKENI. V was cut by 6 bases and J by 12 bases, with 17 bases left in between. This CDR3 region has 12 residues. The CDR3 protein is CASSSLGTEEYF. As DNA, the CDR3 is TGTGCCAGCTCCTCCTTGGGGACTGAGGAGTACTTC.

The chain carries TRBV18 and TRBJ1-4; 9 bases are a match to TRBD1. The CDR3 sequence is 15 residues long. V was clipped by 6 bases and J by 6 bases; unmatched bases: 8. CDR1 KGHSH and CDR2 LQKENI come from the germline V gene. CDR3 protein: CASSAGTGRDEKLFF. The CDR3 bases are TGTGCCAGCTCCGCAGGGACAGGGCGTGATGAAAAACTGTTTTTT.

Points on this clone: Within the sample, other DNA sequences also encode this same CDR3. This rearrangement joins TRBV18 to TRBJ1-4; D may be TRBD1 (5 bases). V lost 2 bases and J 4 bases, leaving 8 bases between the germline ends. The CDR3 sequence is 14 residues long. Germline CDR1 and CDR2: KGHSH and LQKENI. DNA for the CDR3: TGTGCCAGCTCACCATCGGGGCGTAATGAAAAACTGTTTTTT. Residues: CASSPSGRNEKLFF.

V and J are TRBV28 and TRBJ2-1, with TRBD2 matching 10 bases. The V and J ends lost 3 bases and 3 bases, in that order; junction bases with no gene match: 2. The CDR3 has 15 residues. Germline V gives CDR1 MDHEN, CDR2 SYDVKM. The CDR3 spells CASSFTSGIYNEQFF. DNA for the CDR3: TGTGCCAGCAGTTTCACTAGCGGGATCTACAATGAGCAGTTCTTC.

This clone has a single count. One base separates it from a far larger clone, so it is likely a read error. CDR3 nucleotide sequence: TGTGCCAGCAGCCAAGGGGACGGTAAGCCCCAGCATTTT. It encodes CASSQGDGKPQHF. The V and J genes are TRBV4-2 and TRBJ1-5, with D possibly TRBD1 on 5 matching bases. Between the trimmed V and J ends, which lost 1 base and 8 bases, there was a span of 9 bases. In germline, CDR1 is LGHNA, CDR2 YNFKEQ. CDR3 length: 13 amino acids.

The chain carries TRBV6-5 and TRBJ1-1, with D unclear. V lost 2 bases and J 4 bases, leaving 14 bases between the germline ends. The CDR3 totals 15 residues. Germline loops: CDR1 MNHEY, CDR2 SVGAGI. The CDR3 sequence is CASSYRLRWATEAFF. In DNA, the CDR3 is TGTGCCAGCAGTTACAGGCTCCGATGGGCCACTGAAGCTTTCTTT.

The chain combines TRBV28 with TRBJ2-1; D perhaps matches TRBD2 (5 bases). The length of the CDR3 is 11 residues. The germline V gene has CDR1 MDHEN and CDR2 SYDVKM. V lost 3 bases and J lost 12, with 9 bases in between. The CDR3 loop is CASSLVDLQFF. The CDR3, as DNA: TGTGCCAGCAGTTTGGTGGACTTGCAGTTCTTC.

The chain is built from TRBV6-5 and TRBJ2-2; no reliable D call. This CDR3 comprises 14 residues. Trimming cost V 7 bases and J 6 bases, with 15 bases left between them. The germline CDR1 and CDR2 sequences are MNHEY and SVGAGI. The CDR3 here is CASTRDQSSGELFF. CDR3 DNA: TGTGCCAGCACCCGAGACCAATCGTCCGGGGAGCTGTTTTTT.

The DNA of the CDR3 is TGTGCCAGCAGCTTACGGGCCCAAGATACGCAGTATTTT. Translation: CASSLRAQDTQYF. The V and J genes are TRBV7-9 and TRBJ2-3, with unresolved D. Germline V gene lookup returns CDR1 SEHNR and CDR2 FQNEAQ (reference sequence). CDR3 length: 13 amino acids. V dropped 2 bases and J dropped 5 bases, with 8 bases sitting between them.

V and J are TRBV9 and TRBJ1-2; the D gene is possibly TRBD1 (6 bases). The CDR3 is made up of 15 amino acids. CDR1 SGDLS and CDR2 YYNGEE come from the germline V gene. V was cut by 3 bases and J by 8 bases, with 20 bases left in between. The chain's CDR3 is CASSEAGQSLGGYTF. CDR3 nucleotides: TGTGCCAGCAGCGAAGCCGGACAGAGCCTAGGGGGCTACACCTTC.

The chain couples TRBV14 to TRBJ2-1, with 7 bases aligning to TRBD1. CDR3 length: 16 amino acids. CDR1 and CDR2 from the germline V gene are SGHDN and FVKESK. Germline trimming cut 6 bases from V and 4 bases from J; bases unmatched to any gene: 12. CDR3 protein: CASRPTGPALYNEQFF. For the CDR3, the DNA is TGTGCCAGCAGGCCGACAGGGCCGGCACTATACAATGAGCAGTTCTTC.

With regard to this clone: A far larger clone is just one base off, so this is likely a read error. No DNA is shown, since the ends of the CDR3 on it are uncertain; the CDR3 is the one TCRdb lists. Other DNA sequences within the sample encode an identical CDR3. The chain recombines TRBV29-1 with TRBJ1-1; the D call in the table, TRBD1, was not verified against the DNA. Germline V gene lookup returns CDR1 SQVTM and CDR2 ANQGSEA. Inclusive of both ends, the CDR3 amounts to 13 amino acids. The CDR3 reads CSVAQGSGTEAFF.

V gene TRBV18 combines with J gene TRBJ2-7; 13 bases are a match to TRBD2. The V gene's germline CDR1 is KGHSH and CDR2 LQKENI. The trim removed 1 base at V and 3 bases at J, leaving 3 bases unmatched. This CDR3 spans 16 amino acids. CDR3 sequence: CASSPRLAGGIYEQYF. The DNA of the CDR3 is TGTGCCAGCTCACCACGACTAGCGGGAGGTATCTACGAGCAGTACTTC. The full variable domain, in which reference TRBV18 and TRBJ2-7 provide the parts outside the CDR3, is NAGVMQNPRHLVRRRGQEARLRCSPMKGHSHVYWYRQLPEEGLKFMVYLQKENIIDESGMPKERFSAEFPKEGPSILRIQQVVRGDSAAYFCASSPRLAGGIYEQYFGPGTRLTVT.

This clone was counted once. The chain couples TRBV5-6 to TRBJ2-7, with 12 bases identical to TRBD2. The junction had 4 bases not matched to a gene; V was cut back by 4 bases and J by 2 bases. Germline V gene data show CDR1 as SGHDT and CDR2 as YYEEEE. The CDR3 sequence is 15 residues long. CDR3 region: CASSLGLAGTYEQYF. CDR3 bases: TGTGCCAGCAGCCTCGGACTAGCGGGGACCTACGAGCAGTACTTC. The whole variable domain, filled in from reference TRBV5-6 and TRBJ2-7, reads DAGVTQSPTHLIKTRGQQVTLRCSPKSGHDTVSWYQQALGQGPQFIFQYYEEEERQRGNFPDRFSGHQFPNYSSELNVNALLLGDSALYLCASSLGLAGTYEQYFGPGTRLTVT.